This T cell receptor beta chain was documented in a study of shared clonotypes between healthy human individuals. Study information: Researchers assigned three CD4 naive, three CD4 memory, two CD8 naive and one CD8 memory plate to each donor. Findings and caveats of the study: Naive subsets usually exceeded memory subsets in estimated richness. Unshared clonotypes carried lower generation probabilities than those common to all four donors.

CDR1 and CDR2 from the germline V gene are LNHDA and SQIVND (reference sequence). The CDR3 loop spans 14 amino acids. Unmatched junction bases numbered 5, after V lost 6 bases and J lost 0 bases. The genomic DNA of each subset was split evenly across several immunoSEQ plates. Produced via immunoSEQ multiplex PCR; TCRdb's table is partial and in-frame only. The sample has around 600,000 clones, nearly 98% seen once. As regards this clone: Antigen specificity is unknown.

Naive CD8 cells were CD45RO-negative, positively selected for CCR7, excluding terminally differentiated effector memory CD45RA+ cells. Material: naive CD8+ T cells sorted from blood. The clonotype comes from a man younger than 40 in good health. This chain uses TRBV19 with TRBJ2-7, with 7 bases matching TRBD2. The CDR3, as DNA: TGTGCCAGTAGCCCAACTAGCGACTCCTACGAGCAGTACTTC. Its protein is CASSPTSDSYEQYF.